This passage covers 9 T cell receptor beta chains from one sample sequenced in a study of post-analysis software for immune sequencing data. Study conclusions and caveats: A few TRBV segments appeared more often in patients than in controls, and TRBV5-6, TRBV5-1 and TRBV20-1 were among these.

These receptors have no identified antigens. Each TCR beta cDNA library carried unique molecular identifiers. One entry per CDR3 protein results from TCRdb running MiXCR on the PCR reads. This table holds hundreds of thousands of distinct CDR3 sequences, under 70% found once. The source material was blood. These receptors came from a girl under 18 with multiple sclerosis.

The rearrangement links TRBV10-3 to TRBJ2-7; D ambiguous. The germline V gene encodes CDR1 ENHRY and CDR2 SYGVKD. The CDR3 contains 14 residues. Trimming cost V 2 bases and J 2 bases, with 10 bases left between them. In DNA, the CDR3 is TGTGCCATCAGTGAGGGTCCCCCGGCCTACGAGCAGTACTTC. This encodes CAISEGPPAYEQYF.

V gene TRBV12-3 or TRBV12-4 combines with J gene TRBJ2-3; the D gene is possibly TRBD1 (6 bases). The CDR3 runs to 16 residues. V was trimmed by 5 bases and J by 3 bases, leaving 18 bases between them. The CDR3 region has the DNA TGTGCCAGCAGTGGCCGGACGGACAGAAGGACAGATACGCAGTATTTT. Its protein is CASSGRTDRRTDTQYF.

This chain connects TRBV20-1 to TRBJ1-1; D is possibly TRBD1 (5 bases). The CDR3 loop spans 15 amino acids. Trimming stripped 8 bases from V and 0 bases from J, with 19 bases between. The germline CDR1 and CDR2 sequences are DFQATT and SNEGSKA (reference sequence). CDR3 sequence: CSFNRDSIMNTEAFF. For the CDR3, the DNA is TGCAGTTTCAACCGGGACTCCATCATGAACACTGAAGCTTTCTTT.

The genes are TRBV9 and TRBJ1-1; the match to TRBD1 covers 8 bases. The CDR3 runs to 17 residues. Germline CDR1 SGDLS, CDR2 YYNGEE. V was clipped by 0 bases and J by 0 bases; unmatched bases: 7. CDR3 protein: CASSVVETGDMNTEAFF. DNA for the CDR3: TGTGCCAGCAGCGTAGTTGAGACAGGGGACATGAACACTGAAGCTTTCTTT.

This clonotype was picked up a small number of times. The chain combines TRBV10-3 with TRBJ2-7; 8 nucleotides agree with TRBD2. The closer fit of TRBJ2-1 to the DNA end suggests the J call may be wrong. The CDR3 covers 18 residues. Germline V gene data show CDR1 as ENHRY and CDR2 as SYGVKD. The CDR3 here is CAISGSKLLAGPYNEQFF. DNA of the CDR3: TGTGCCATCAGTGGCTCGAAACTATTAGCGGGGCCTTACAATGAGCAGTTCTTC.

This clonotype was detected only a few times. V is TRBV29-1 and J is TRBJ2-7; 10 positions match TRBD2. The length of the CDR3 is 17 residues. CDR1 SQVTM and CDR2 ANQGSEA come from the germline V gene. The V and J ends lost 7 bases and 2 bases, in that order; junction bases with no gene match: 17. Here the CDR3 reads CSAINLRTSGTPYEQYF. The CDR3 nucleotides are TGCAGCGCGATAAACTTACGGACTAGCGGAACTCCCTACGAGCAGTACTTC.

The chain joins TRBV12-3 or TRBV12-4 to TRBJ2-1; perhaps TRBD2 as D (5 bases). The better agreement between TRBJ2-7 and the DNA end casts doubt on the J call. This CDR3 has 14 amino acids. This CDR3 reads CASSPQGLWVEQYF. The CDR3 DNA reads as TGTGCCAGCAGTCCTCAAGGACTGTGGGTCGAGCAGTACTTC.

This clonotype was seen more than once but under ten times. The chain employs TRBV6-5 and TRBJ1-2; no definite D call. The CDR3 contains 14 residues. The V gene's germline CDR1 is MNHEY and CDR2 SVGAGI. V lost 5 bases and J 4 bases, leaving 14 bases between the germline ends. The DNA for the CDR3 is TGTGCCAGCAGTCAGGTGAATGGTTTCTATGGCTACACCTTC. Translation gives CASSQVNGFYGYTF.

This clonotype was counted only a few times. The chain uses TRBV5-6 and TRBJ1-5, with 8 bases matching TRBD1. Germline V lookup: CDR1 SGHDT, CDR2 YYEEEE. V was clipped by 1 base and J by 4 bases; unmatched bases: 4. The CDR3 has 15 amino acids. CDR3 residues: CASSLTGGWNQPQHF. In DNA, the CDR3 is TGTGCCAGCAGCTTGACAGGGGGATGGAATCAGCCCCAGCATTTT.